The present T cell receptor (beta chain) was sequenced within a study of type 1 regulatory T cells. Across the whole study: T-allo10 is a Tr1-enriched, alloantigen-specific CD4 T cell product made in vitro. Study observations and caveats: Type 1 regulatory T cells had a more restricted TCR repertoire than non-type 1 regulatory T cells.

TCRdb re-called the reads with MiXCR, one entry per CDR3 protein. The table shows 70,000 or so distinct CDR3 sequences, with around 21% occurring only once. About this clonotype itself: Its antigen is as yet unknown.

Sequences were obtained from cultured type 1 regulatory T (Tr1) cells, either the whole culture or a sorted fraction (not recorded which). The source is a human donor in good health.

The CDR3 loop is CASRAYAYEQYF. For the CDR3, the DNA is TGTGCCAGCCGGGCGTACGCCTACGAGCAGTACTTC. V is TRBV12-3 or TRBV12-4 and J is TRBJ2-7, with D unclear. V was shortened by 8 bases and J by 2 bases, with 10 bases between the two germline ends. The length of the CDR3 is 12 residues.